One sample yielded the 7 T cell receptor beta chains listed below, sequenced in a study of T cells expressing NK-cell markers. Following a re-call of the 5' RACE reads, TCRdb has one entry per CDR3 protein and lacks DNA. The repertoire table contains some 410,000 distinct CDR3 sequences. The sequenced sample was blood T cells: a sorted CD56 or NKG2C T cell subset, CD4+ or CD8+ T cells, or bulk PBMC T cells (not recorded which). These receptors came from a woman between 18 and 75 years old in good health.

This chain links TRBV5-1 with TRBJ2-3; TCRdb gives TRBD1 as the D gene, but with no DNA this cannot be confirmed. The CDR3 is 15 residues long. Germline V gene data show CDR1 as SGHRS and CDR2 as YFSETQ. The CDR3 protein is CASRPGQGSPDTQYF.

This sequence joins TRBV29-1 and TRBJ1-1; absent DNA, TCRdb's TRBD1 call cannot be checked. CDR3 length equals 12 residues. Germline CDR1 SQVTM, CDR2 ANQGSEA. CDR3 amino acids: CSARDSGTEAFF.

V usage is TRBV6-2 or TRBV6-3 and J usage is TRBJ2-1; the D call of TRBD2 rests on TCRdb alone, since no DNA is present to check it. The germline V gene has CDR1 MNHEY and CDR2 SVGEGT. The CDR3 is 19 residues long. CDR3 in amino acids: CASSYSNLRLAGVYNEQFF.

This CDR3 is CASTSSRRGRLLAGGENIQYF. J is TRBJ2-4 and V is TRBV6-2 or TRBV6-3; there is no DNA to check the TCRdb D call of TRBD2. CDR1 and CDR2 (germline): MNHEY, SVGEGT. This CDR3 comprises 21 residues.

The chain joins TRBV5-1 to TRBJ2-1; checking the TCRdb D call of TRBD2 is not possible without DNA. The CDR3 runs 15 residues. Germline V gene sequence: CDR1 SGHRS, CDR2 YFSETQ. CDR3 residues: CASSSGLADYNEQFF.

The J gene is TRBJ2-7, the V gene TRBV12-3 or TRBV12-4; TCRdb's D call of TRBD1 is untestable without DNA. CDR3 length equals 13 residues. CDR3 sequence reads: CASSPHPGREQYF.

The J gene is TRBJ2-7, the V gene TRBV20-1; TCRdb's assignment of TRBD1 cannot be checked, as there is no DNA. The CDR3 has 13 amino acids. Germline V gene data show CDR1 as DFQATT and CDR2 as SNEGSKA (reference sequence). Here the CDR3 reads CSARGTGGWAQYF.